The 31 T cell receptor beta chains listed next were all sequenced from one sample in a study of T cells in localized non-small cell lung cancer (TCRdb year 2020). Library prep was done by the immunoSEQ multiplex PCR assay. This is the immuneACCESS table as TCRdb keeps it, with only in-frame sequences that have V and J called. A part of the clones is gone; compared with another copy, unresolved V genes explain less than half, and the rest is unexplained. Recorded for this sample are 25,000 to 30,000 clones; 80% to 95% of them occurred a single time. The top ten hold roughly 27% of the sample. The material was peripheral blood, obtained before any cancer treatment. The receptors were gathered from a female donor of 60 years or more with stage I lung adenocarcinoma.

As concerns this clone: Other DNA sequences of this sample code for an identical CDR3. The V call is TRBV5-1, the J call TRBJ2-3; no clear D. Germline CDR1 SGHRS, CDR2 YFSETQ. The V and J ends lost 3 bases and 3 bases respectively, with 5 bases between them. This CDR3 contains 12 residues. The CDR3: CASSSGTDTQYF. In nucleotides, the CDR3 is TGCGCCAGCAGCTCGGGTACAGATACGCAGTATTTT.

The rearrangement joins TRBV4-1 to TRBJ2-2; 13 positions agree with TRBD2. Germline CDR1 and CDR2: MGHRA and YSYEKL. The CDR3 is 19 amino acids. With V trimmed by 4 bases and J by 0 bases, 8 bases remained unmatched. CDR3: CASSPRGTSGITNTGELFF. CDR3 nucleotide sequence: TGCGCCAGCAGCCCGCGAGGGACTAGCGGGATTACGAACACCGGGGAGCTGTTTTTT.

The chain recombines TRBV2 with TRBJ2-2, with a weak D call TRBD1 (6 bases). Germline V gene data show CDR1 as SNHLY and CDR2 as FYNNEI. The length of the CDR3 is 15 residues. V lost 6 bases and J 5 bases, leaving 16 bases between the germline ends. Here the CDR3 reads CASSTGTRSTGELFF. In nucleotides, the CDR3 is TGTGCCAGCAGCACGGGGACACGATCAACCGGGGAGCTGTTTTTT.

This rearrangement joins TRBV5-1 to TRBJ1-4; a weak D match, TRBD1 (5 bases). Germline V CDR1 and CDR2: SGHRS, YFSETQ. V was trimmed by 2 bases and J by 2 bases, leaving 13 bases between them. This CDR3 spans 16 amino acids. CDR3 DNA sequence: TGCGCCAGCAGCTTAGGGACCGTTCATACTAATGAAAAACTGTTTTTT. Translation gives CASSLGTVHTNEKLFF.

The V call is TRBV5-1, the J call TRBJ1-4; 11 bases align to TRBD1. The CDR3 sequence is 17 residues long. The ends lost 2 bases at V and 2 bases at J; junction bases unmatched: 5. CDR1 SGHRS and CDR2 YFSETQ come from the germline V gene. This CDR3 reads CASSFRDRGSTNEKLFF. The CDR3 DNA follows: TGCGCCAGCAGCTTCCGGGACAGGGGGTCCACTAATGAAAAACTGTTTTTT.

This chain uses TRBV28 with TRBJ2-5; 8 nucleotides line up with TRBD1. CDR3 length equals 12 residues. CDR1 MDHEN and CDR2 SYDVKM come from the germline V gene. V lost 6 bases, J lost 7 bases, and 4 bases stayed unmatched. Here the CDR3 DNA reads TGTGCCAGCAGGGGACAGGTGGTGACCCAGTACTTC. This encodes CASRGQVVTQYF.

CDR3 amino acids: CASNPQGLAYYEQYF. The CDR3 DNA sequence: TGTGCCAGCAACCCTCAAGGACTAGCCTACTACGAGCAGTACTTC. The chain is built from TRBV6-1 and TRBJ2-7, with 8 bases lining up with TRBD2. This CDR3 comprises 15 residues. Germline CDR1 and CDR2: MNHNS and SASEGT. The V and J ends lost 7 bases and 3 bases, in that order; junction bases with no gene match: 11.

The CDR3 here is CASSLLSDTQYF. The CDR3 DNA reads as TGTGCCAGCAGCTTGCTGTCAGATACGCAGTATTTT. The J gene is TRBJ2-3, the V gene TRBV5-5; D unresolved. Germline-derived CDR1 and CDR2 are SGHKS and YYEKEE (reference sequence). Trimming took off 1 base at V and 4 bases at J, with 4 bases between the two ends. The CDR3 has 12 residues.

J is TRBJ2-2 and V is TRBV29-1; 9 bases align to TRBD1. The CDR3 consists of 16 residues. Germline loops: CDR1 SQVTM, CDR2 ANQGSEA. The V gene end was trimmed by 3 bases and the J gene end by 1 base; junction bases not matched to a gene: 6. DNA for the CDR3: TGCAGCGTTGATGGATCGGGACAGGGGAACACCGGGGAGCTGTTTTTT. Amino acids: CSVDGSGQGNTGELFF.

This clone has just one count. The gene calls are TRBV6-1 and TRBJ2-7; tentatively, D is TRBD2 (6 bases). The ends were cut back, 4 bases at V and 6 bases at J, with 16 bases in the middle. The CDR3 is made up of 14 amino acids. From germline, CDR1 is MNHNS and CDR2 SASEGT. The CDR3 here is CASSGGGSSREQYF. The CDR3 nucleotides are TGTGCCAGCAGTGGGGGAGGATCGAGTCGCGAGCAGTACTTC.

The chain employs TRBV5-1 and TRBJ2-7, with D possibly being TRBD1 or TRBD2 (5 bases each). Germline loops: CDR1 SGHRS, CDR2 YFSETQ. V was shortened by 0 bases and J by 2 bases, with 9 bases between the two germline ends. There are 14 residues in the CDR3. As DNA, the CDR3 is TGCGCCAGCAGCTTGGAGGGGACCACCTACGAGCAGTACTTC. Translation gives CASSLEGTTYEQYF.

The chain carries TRBV7-2 and TRBJ2-3, with TRBD2 matching over 10 bases. The CDR3 is 14 residues long. V shed 4 bases, J shed 5 bases, and the junction held 3 bases outside the gene matches. Per germline, CDR1 SGHTA and CDR2 FQGNSA. CDR3 sequence: CASSWTSGGDTQYF. The CDR3 DNA is TGTGCCAGCAGCTGGACTAGCGGCGGAGATACGCAGTATTTT.

This clone has only one observation. The chain joins TRBV7-8 to TRBJ2-2, with a tentative D call TRBD2 (6 bases). Germline CDR1 SGHVS, CDR2 FQNEAQ. V was clipped by 4 bases and J by 7 bases, with 16 bases between them. The CDR3 spans 15 residues. The CDR3 DNA reads TGTGCCAGCAGCTCTGGACGATTGGGAGGCGGGGAGCTGTTTTTT. Its translation: CASSSGRLGGGELFF.

The chain carries TRBV9 and TRBJ1-2, with D maybe TRBD1 (6 bases). The V end was cut by 3 bases, the J end by 8 bases, with 11 bases between. Per germline, CDR1 SGDLS and CDR2 YYNGEE. The CDR3 loop spans 12 amino acids. This chain's CDR3 is CASSERGRGYTF. CDR3 DNA sequence: TGTGCCAGCAGCGAGAGGGGGAGAGGCTACACCTTC.

This chain connects TRBV21-1 to TRBJ2-7; the table's D call, TRBD1, was not checked against the DNA. TRBV21-1 is noted as a pseudogene. The CDR3 covers 15 residues. Here the CDR3 DNA reads TGTGCCAGCAGCAAAGATCCAGGGGGGACCTACGAGCAGTACTTC. Protein product: CASSKDPGGTYEQYF.

This sequence joins TRBV6-6 and TRBJ2-7; 8 positions agree with TRBD1. Germline trimming cut 3 bases from V and 2 bases from J; bases unmatched to any gene: 6. The CDR3 runs 15 residues. Germline assignment: CDR1 MNHNY and CDR2 SVGAGI (reference sequence). In nucleotides, the CDR3 is TGTGCCAGCAGTTATACAGGGGGGCCGACCTACGAGCAGTACTTC. Its protein is CASSYTGGPTYEQYF.

CDR3 sequence (DNA): TGTGCCAGCTCACCACGTGGGGGAGATCAGCCCCAGCATTTT. Protein: CASSPRGGDQPQHF. The chain recombines TRBV18 with TRBJ1-5, with D possibly matching TRBD1 (5 bases). The CDR3 has 14 amino acids. Germline V gene lookup returns CDR1 KGHSH and CDR2 LQKENI. V lost 1 base, J lost 5 bases, and 9 bases lay in between.

The rearrangement joins TRBV5-1 to TRBJ1-1, with D unresolved. The CDR3 length is 9 residues. From germline, CDR1 is SGHRS and CDR2 YFSETQ. The V and J ends lost 6 bases and 12 bases respectively, with 9 bases between them. CDR3 residues: CASTERSFF. DNA for the CDR3: TGCGCCAGCACTGAGAGGTCTTTCTTT.

The chain recombines TRBV29-1 with TRBJ2-3; maybe TRBD2 (6 bases). V was clipped by 3 bases and J by 1 base, with 8 bases between them. Germline V gene lookup returns CDR1 SQVTM and CDR2 ANQGSEA. The CDR3 covers 13 residues. The CDR3 sequence is CSVDPGGTDTQYF. CDR3 sequence (DNA): TGCAGCGTTGACCCGGGAGGCACAGATACGCAGTATTTT.

For this clone: At one boundary the junction diverges from the germline segment, which might be a read error. The chain employs TRBV30 and TRBJ2-7; 7 bases fit TRBD2. CDR3 length: 14 amino acids. CDR1 and CDR2 from the germline V gene are GTSNPN and SVGIG (reference sequence). In DNA form, the CDR3 reads TGTGCCTGGAGTGTGGGGAGGGCATCCTCCGAGCAGTACTTC. Its protein is CAWSVGRASSEQYF.

Here the CDR3 DNA reads TGCGCCAGCAGCTTGGATCCTAGGCCCTCAGTCTATGAGCAGTTCTTC. The encoded protein is CASSLDPRPSVYEQFF. V gene TRBV5-1 combines with J gene TRBJ2-1; D remains unclear. V lost 0 bases and J 8 bases, leaving 18 bases between the germline ends. Germline V gene sequence: CDR1 SGHRS, CDR2 YFSETQ. This CDR3 is built from 16 residues. Together with reference TRBV5-1 and TRBJ2-1, the CDR3 gives the full variable domain: KAGVTQTPRYLIKTRGQQVTLSCSPISGHRSVSWYQQTPGQGLQFLFEYFSETQRNKGNFPGRFSGRQFSNSRSEMNVSTLELGDSALYLCASSLDPRPSVYEQFFGPGTRLTVL.

The V and J genes are TRBV30 and TRBJ1-5; D is undetermined. The CDR3 is 12 residues long. With 1 base removed from V and 4 bases from J, the gap between germline ends came to 5 bases. The germline V gene has CDR1 GTSNPN and CDR2 SVGIG (reference sequence). CDR3 nucleotides: TGTGCCTGGAGTGCTGTTAATCAGCCCCAGCATTTT. It yields the protein CAWSAVNQPQHF.

This clone is a singleton in its sample. The chain has TRBV6-1 and TRBJ2-2; 9 nucleotides agree with TRBD1. Trimming cost V 4 bases and J 1 base; bases outside gene matches: 4. Per germline, CDR1 MNHNS and CDR2 SASEGT. This CDR3 spans 16 amino acids. The CDR3 DNA follows: TGTGCCAGCAGTGCCCCGGGACAGGGGAACACCGGGGAGCTGTTTTTT. Its translation: CASSAPGQGNTGELFF.

This chain joins TRBV19 and TRBJ2-7, with D maybe TRBD2 (6 bases). There are 15 residues in the CDR3. Trimming shortened V by 6 bases and J by 2 bases, and 17 bases separated the two germline ends. The germline CDR1 and CDR2 sequences are LNHDA and SQIVND (reference sequence). The CDR3 bases are TGTGCCAGTAGCATTGCCCCGCGGGGTACCTACGAGCAGTACTTC. This codes for CASSIAPRGTYEQYF.

The rearrangement joins TRBV19 to TRBJ1-2; 12 bases line up with TRBD1. J lost 5 bases, V lost 1 base, and 11 bases had no gene match. The CDR3 loop spans 18 amino acids. Germline CDR1 is LNHDA and CDR2 is SQIVND (reference sequence). CDR3 sequence reads: CASSIGSGTGGRKYGYTF. In nucleotides, the CDR3 is TGTGCCAGTAGTATAGGCTCCGGGACAGGGGGCCGAAAGTATGGCTACACCTTC.

V usage is TRBV28 and J usage is TRBJ2-1; D not certain. Trimming removed 7 bases at V and 8 bases at J, with 24 bases between. Germline V CDR1 and CDR2: MDHEN, SYDVKM. The CDR3 is 16 amino acids. The CDR3 DNA follows: TGTGCCAGCAAGCCCTCCGTGGCGAGAAAGGGCGATGAGCAGTTCTTC. Its protein product is CASKPSVARKGDEQFF.

The V call is TRBV7-8, the J call TRBJ2-3; either TRBD1 or TRBD2 may fit D (5 bases each). The ends were cut back, 5 bases at V and 7 bases at J, with 19 bases in the middle. In germline, CDR1 is SGHVS, CDR2 FQNEAQ. CDR3 length: 15 residues. The CDR3 sequence: CASSPTGTDVYTQYF. The CDR3 nucleotides are TGTGCCAGCAGCCCGACCGGGACCGACGTATATACGCAGTATTTT.

This clone was counted a single time. This chain joins TRBV30 and TRBJ1-3; the D is unclear. Germline V gene sequence: CDR1 GTSNPN, CDR2 SVGIG (reference sequence). There are 13 residues in the CDR3. Trimming pared 2 bases from V and 6 bases from J, leaving 11 bases between. CDR3: CAWSRTGSNTIYF. The CDR3 DNA follows: TGTGCCTGGAGTCGTACGGGGTCAAACACCATATATTTT.

This chain links TRBV5-1 with TRBJ2-5; 7 bases match TRBD1. CDR1 is SGHRS, CDR2 YFSETQ, per germline. V lost 4 bases to trimming and J lost 1 base; unmatched junction nucleotides: 4. The CDR3 sequence is 14 residues long. CDR3 sequence (DNA): TGCGCCAGCAGCGACGACAGGGCCCAAGAGACCCAGTACTTC. It encodes CASSDDRAQETQYF.

V is TRBV28 and J is TRBJ1-4, with D tentatively TRBD1 (6 bases). The CDR3 sequence is 14 residues long. The ends were cut back, 5 bases at V and 8 bases at J, with 15 bases in the middle. Germline V gives CDR1 MDHEN, CDR2 SYDVKM. CDR3 in amino acids: CASSLSGGGEKLFF. In nucleotides, the CDR3 is TGTGCCAGCAGTCTTTCGGGTGGGGGCGAAAAACTGTTTTTT.

The J gene is TRBJ1-3, the V gene TRBV5-1; D uncertain. Trimming left V 0 bases short and J 4 bases short, with 11 bases between. The germline V gene has CDR1 SGHRS and CDR2 YFSETQ. The CDR3 sequence is 15 residues long. DNA for the CDR3: TGCGCCAGCAGCTTGGATGGCACGTTAGGAAACACCATATATTTT. Translation: CASSLDGTLGNTIYF.